A selection of T cell receptor beta chains follows, all from one sample in a study of T-cell memory formation after mild COVID-19. TCRdb analysed the 5' RACE reads with MiXCR anew, one entry per CDR3 protein. The sample has roughly 560,000 distinct CDR3 sequences; roughly 22% are singletons. The sample consisted of PBMCs or a T cell subset sorted from them (not recorded which). The receptors stem from an adult woman who had mild COVID-19 (a few samples of this study predate the infection). Cell type and time point are not known. Each CDR3 is given with its conserved first and last residue. A D gene is named only where the DNA matches it firmly. Clone sizes are given selectively: once, few, many, or a class where the clone is expanded.

>TRBJ2-7|14|NA|TRBV20-1|NA
TGCAGTTCACACGGGGGGACAGACTTCTACGAGCAGTACTTC
CSSHGGTDFYEQYF
>TRBJ1-6|16|NA|TRBV7-3|few
TGTGCCAGCAGCTTACATGGGCAACCAAATAATTCACCCCTCCACTTT
CASSLHGQPNNSPLHF
>TRBJ1-1|13|NA|TRBV18|NA
TGTGCCAGCTCACCACCTGGGCGCACTGAAGCTTTCTTT
CASSPPGRTEAFF
>TRBJ2-3|14|TRBD1|TRBV20-1|few
TGCAGCTCCCCGGGACAGGGGAACACAGATACGCAGTATTTT
CSSPGQGNTDTQYF
>TRBJ2-6|16|TRBD1|TRBV7-9|NA
TGTGCCAGCAGCCACAGGGGTGGGTCTGGGGCCAACGTCCTGACTTTC
CASSHRGGSGANVLTF
>TRBJ2-6|13|TRBD1|TRBV4-1|few
TGCGCCAGCAGCCCCCCCCGAGACAGGGGTCTGACTTTC
CASSPPRDRGLTF
>TRBJ1-1|15|NA|TRBV5-1|few
TGCGCCAGCAGCTTGGAGGGCCAGGGTGTGACTGAAGCTTTCTTT
CASSLEGQGVTEAFF
>TRBJ2-3|18|TRBD2|TRBV4-2|NA
TGTGCCAGCAGCCAACGGGGCGGCGGGAGGTCCCGCACAGATACGCAGTATTTT
CASSQRGGGRSRTDTQYF
>TRBJ2-1|15|TRBD2|TRBV10-3|NA
TGTGCCATCAGTGCAGGGACTAGCGGTGAGAATGAGCAGTTCTTC
CAISAGTSGENEQFF
>TRBJ2-7|15|TRBD2|TRBV3-1|few
TGTGCCAGCAGCCAGTCTAGCGGGGGGGCCTACGAGCAGTACTTC
CASSQSSGGAYEQYF
>TRBJ1-4|15|NA|TRBV24-1|NA
TGTGCCACCAGTGATCCCCGGCGGAAAAATGAAAAACTGTTTTTT
CATSDPRRKNEKLFF
>TRBJ1-3|16|NA|TRBV4-3|NA
TGCGCCAGCAGCCAAGGTGAGGGAGACTCTGGAAACACCATATATTTT
CASSQGEGDSGNTIYF
>TRBJ2-1|14|NA|TRBV29-1|NA
TGCAGCGTTGAAGGGGCTGACTCCTACAATGAGCAGTTCTTC
CSVEGADSYNEQFF
>TRBJ1-2|11|NA|TRBV20-1|NA
TGCAGTGTCGCAGGGAGATCCACCGTTAGCTTC
CSVAGRSTVSF
>TRBJ2-7|14|TRBD2|TRBV12-3/TRBV12-4|few
TGTGCCAGCACATCTAGCGGGAGGGCCTACGAGCAGTACTTC
CASTSSGRAYEQYF
>TRBJ1-2|16|NA|TRBV9|few
TGTGCCAGCAGCTTTTCAACAGGGCCAGCTAACTATGGCTACACCTTC
CASSFSTGPANYGYTF
>TRBJ2-5|15|TRBD1|TRBV5-1|NA
TGCGCCAGCAGCCTGGGACAGGGGGTTCAAGAGACCCAGTACTTC
CASSLGQGVQETQYF
>TRBJ2-5|13|NA|TRBV18|many
TGTGCCAGCTCACCACCGGAGTCAGTGACCCAGTACTTC
CASSPPESVTQYF
>TRBJ1-1|13|NA|TRBV29-1|NA
TGCAGCGCACAGACAGAGGGCAGGTTTGAAGCTTTCTTT
CSAQTEGRFEAFF
>TRBJ2-7|15|TRBD1|TRBV7-6|few
TGTGCCAACAGCCGCGCGGAGGACAGGGTGACCGAGCAGTACTTC
CANSRAEDRVTEQYF
>TRBJ2-5|13|NA|TRBV10-3|NA
TGTGCCATCAGTGACCGGACAGAAGAGACCCAGTACTTC
CAISDRTEETQYF
>TRBJ1-6|15|NA|TRBV5-6|NA
TGTGCCAGCAGCTCACCCCGGGTCAATAATTCACCCCTCCACTTT
CASSSPRVNNSPLHF
>TRBJ2-1|14|TRBD2|TRBV6-5|NA
TGTGCCAGCAGTAGAACTAGCGGGAACAATGAGCAGTTCTTC
CASSRTSGNNEQFF
>TRBJ2-3|17|NA|TRBV9|few
TGTGCCAGCAGCGTAGATTCAGGGAAAAGAAGCACAGATACGCAGTATTTT
CASSVDSGKRSTDTQYF
>TRBJ2-2|13|NA|TRBV6-6|NA
TGTGCCAGCACCCAACCCAGGGCCCGGGAGCTGTTTTTT
CASTQPRARELFF
>TRBJ1-6|15|NA|TRBV2|once
TGTGCCAGCAGTGTCTCGGAGGGGTTGGGTTCACCCCTCCACTTT
CASSVSEGLGSPLHF
>TRBJ2-7|13|TRBD1|TRBV30|NA
TGTGCCTGGGGACAGGGGGCTAGCTACGAGCAGTACTTC
CAWGQGASYEQYF
>TRBJ1-2|16|NA|TRBV7-8|NA
TGTGCCAGCAGCTTAGCGTTCCCAGGGCCTAACTATGGCTACACCTTC
CASSLAFPGPNYGYTF
>TRBJ2-7|15|NA|TRBV4-3|NA
TGCGCCAGCAGCCAAGACGTAAAAGGAACTACGAAGCAGTACTTC
CASSQDVKGTTKQYF
>TRBJ2-7|15|NA|TRBV3-1|few
TGTGCCAGCAGCCAAGGGTCCCGACGGGCTTACGAGCAGTACTTC
CASSQGSRRAYEQYF
>TRBJ2-1|16|TRBD2|TRBV20-1|few
TGCAGTGCTAGAGGGGTTAGCGGGAGCCTCAGCAATGAGCAGTTCTTC
CSARGVSGSLSNEQFF
>TRBJ2-7|14|NA|TRBV3-1|many
TGTGCCAGCAGCCAGGGGACCGCCTCCTACGAGCAGTACTTC
CASSQGTASYEQYF
>TRBJ2-7|14|TRBD1|TRBV29-1|few
TGCAGCGTGGTCGACAGGGAGTTTCCCTACGAGCAGTACTTC
CSVVDREFPYEQYF
>TRBJ1-2|12|NA|TRBV2|few
TGTGCCAGCATTGCGGGGCGTAGCGGCTACACCTTC
CASIAGRSGYTF
>TRBJ2-6|16|NA|TRBV6-5|NA
TGTGCCAGCAGTCCCCGGACCGGCTCTGGGGCCAACGTCCTGACTTTC
CASSPRTGSGANVLTF
>TRBJ2-5|14|NA|TRBV12-3/TRBV12-4|few
TGTGCCAGCAGTTTAATCGGCGTAGAAGAGACCCAGTACTTC
CASSLIGVEETQYF
>TRBJ2-5|19|TRBD2|TRBV7-6|NA
TGTGCCAGCAGCCTAGGCTCCGGGACTAGCGGGACTCCGGCGGAGACCCAGTACTTC
CASSLGSGTSGTPAETQYF
>TRBJ2-7|12|NA|TRBV6-2/TRBV6-3|NA
TGTGCCAGCAGTTCCACTCAGTACGAGCAGTACTTC
CASSSTQYEQYF
>TRBJ2-3|14|NA|TRBV12-3/TRBV12-4|many
TGTGCCAGCAGTTACAGGGGACTGACAGATACGCAGTATTTT
CASSYRGLTDTQYF
>TRBJ1-2|15|NA|TRBV5-1|few
TGCGCCAGCAGCTTGGAAGGACAAGTAATGGGTGGCTACACCTTC
CASSLEGQVMGGYTF
>TRBJ2-5|15|NA|TRBV11-2|few
TGTGCCAGCAGCGTCGGATTGGGGGTCGGGGAGACCCAGTACTTC
CASSVGLGVGETQYF
>TRBJ2-1|15|TRBD2|TRBV2|few
TGTGCCAGCGGGATCCTAGCGGGGGGACACAATGAGCAGTTCTTC
CASGILAGGHNEQFF